This T cell receptor beta chain is from a study of beta chain features in type 1 diabetes. Study-wide context: Examination of sorted cells across all samples involved around 100,000,000 cells. General study points: Patients with Type 1 diabetes showed moderately but significantly shorter TCRB CDR3s in all four CD4+ subsets. cDNA sequencing could over-represent cells with high TCR expression. The similarity of naive, central memory and Treg TCRB repertoires appeared greater among patients than among healthy donors.

The CDR3 length is 14 residues. The V segment lost 4 bases and the J segment 4 bases; nucleotides outside the gene matches: 4. The germline V gene encodes CDR1 SGHTA and CDR2 FQGNSA. By way of CD45RO/CCR7/CD25/CD127/CD95/CD27, the CD4+ regulatory, stem cell-like memory, central memory and naive cells were sorted. The entirety of the isolated RNA underwent reverse transcription, so expressed TCRB transcripts were sequenced. Measured with immunoSEQ multiplex PCR; TCRdb has only the in-frame clones, and not every one. This table has a few hundred thousand clones, approximately 25% appearing once. This clone was counted between two and nine times. Its target is not known.

Sequenced sample: naive CD4+ T cells from blood. The chain is built from TRBV7-2 and TRBJ2-1, with TRBD1 matching 7 bases. The clonotype comes from a woman in her 30s with type 1 diabetes. The CDR3 bases are TGTGCCAGCAGCTACCGGGACAGATACAATGAGCAGTTCTTC. This encodes CASSYRDRYNEQFF.